This TCR beta chain was recovered during a study of blood T cell repertoires in COVID-19. For the study at large: PBMCs, B-cell-depleted T cells, or T cells provided the cDNA or gDNA that made up the material.

Clones were read by immunoSEQ multiplex PCR, and TCRdb kept only the in-frame ones, dropping some. The table lists around 170,000 clones, approximately 84% of them singletons. Sequenced input: peripheral blood. This receptor was taken from a woman older than 75 with acute or convalescent COVID-19.

The CDR3 loop reads CASSPLRWGQFEPQHF. The CDR3 nucleotides are TGTGCCAGCAGTCCCCTTCGATGGGGGCAGTTTGAGCCCCAGCATTTT. The chain joins TRBV7-8 to TRBJ1-5; perhaps TRBD1 as D (6 bases). V lost 6 bases to trimming and J lost 8 bases, with 23 bases between them. The V gene's germline CDR1 is SGHVS and CDR2 FQNEAQ. This CDR3 has 16 residues.